This T cell receptor (beta chain) appears in the sequencing data of a study of T-cell reconstitution after alpha-beta-depleted transplantation in children. This clonotype came up many times. The V end lost 5 bases, the J end lost 0 bases, and 8 bases lay between the germline ends. The CDR3 runs to 13 residues. In germline, CDR1 is SQVTM, CDR2 ANQGSEA. A library of TCRbeta sequences, prepared with unique molecular identifiers, was generated. TCRdb used MiXCR to reprocess the PCR reads, holding one entry per CDR3 protein. The sample gives about 610,000 distinct CDR3 sequences, roughly a tenth of which show up once; approximately 4.1% is in the top ten.

Sample: PBMCs from the stem cell graft donor, taken from the stem cell graft. The chain employs TRBV29-1 and TRBJ1-3; weak D call: TRBD1 (6 bases). The source is a human donor who donated a stem cell graft to a child with acute myeloid leukemia. This CDR3 reads CSVLGGSGNTIYF. The CDR3 nucleotides are TGCAGCGTTCTAGGGGGCTCTGGAAACACCATATATTTT.